Below, 2 T cell receptor beta chains from the same sample are listed, as sequenced in a study of cytomegalovirus exposure and HLA in healthy donors. The primer mix had 60 Vbeta and 13 Jbeta primers. Data came from immunoSEQ multiplex PCR; TCRdb stores just in-frame clones and leaves some out. The sample has 100,000 to 150,000 clones, and its top ten clones hold roughly 1.4%. The sequenced sample consisted of PBMCs. All receptors derive from a woman between 40 and 50 years old in good health and CMV-seronegative.

The V call is TRBV7-6, the J call TRBJ1-6; 7 bases are a match to TRBD1. The ends lost 5 bases at V and 8 bases at J; junction bases unmatched: 6. CDR1 is SGHVS, CDR2 FNYEAQ, per germline. This CDR3 spans 14 amino acids. The DNA of the CDR3 is TGTGCCAGCAGCGCACAGGGGAAGGATTCACCCCTCCACTTT. It encodes CASSAQGKDSPLHF.

This chain connects TRBV5-1 to TRBJ2-5; the match to TRBD2 covers 8 bases. V gave up 6 bases and J gave up 3 bases; unmatched junction bases: 7. The CDR3 runs to 14 residues. Germline V gives CDR1 SGHRS, CDR2 YFSETQ. The CDR3 region has the DNA TGCGCCAGCACCTCATGGGGACTAGAAGAGACCCAGTACTTC. It translates to CASTSWGLEETQYF.